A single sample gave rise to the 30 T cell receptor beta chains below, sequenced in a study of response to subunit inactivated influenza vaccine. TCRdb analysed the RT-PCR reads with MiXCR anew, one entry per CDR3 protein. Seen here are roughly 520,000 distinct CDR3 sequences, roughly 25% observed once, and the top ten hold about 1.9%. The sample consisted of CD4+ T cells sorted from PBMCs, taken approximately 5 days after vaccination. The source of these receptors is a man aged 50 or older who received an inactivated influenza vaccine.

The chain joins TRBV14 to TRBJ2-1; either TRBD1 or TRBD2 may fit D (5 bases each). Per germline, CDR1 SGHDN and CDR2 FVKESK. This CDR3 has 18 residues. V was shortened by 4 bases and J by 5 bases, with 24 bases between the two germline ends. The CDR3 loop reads CASSRLGPITGTHNEQFF. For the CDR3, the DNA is TGTGCCAGCAGCCGATTGGGCCCTATCACCGGGACCCACAATGAGCAGTTCTTC.

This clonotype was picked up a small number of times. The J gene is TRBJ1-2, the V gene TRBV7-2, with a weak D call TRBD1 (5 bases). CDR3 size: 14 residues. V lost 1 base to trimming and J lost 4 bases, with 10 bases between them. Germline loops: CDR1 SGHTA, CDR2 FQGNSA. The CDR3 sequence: CASSLGGLAYGYTF. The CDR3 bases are TGTGCCAGCAGCTTAGGGGGCCTAGCCTATGGCTACACCTTC.

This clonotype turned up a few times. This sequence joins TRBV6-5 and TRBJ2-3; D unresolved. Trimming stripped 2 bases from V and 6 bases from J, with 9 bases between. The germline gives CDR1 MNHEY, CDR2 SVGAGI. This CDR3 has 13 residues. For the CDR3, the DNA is TGTGCCAGCAGTTACACCCGCCGGGATACGCAGTATTTT. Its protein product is CASSYTRRDTQYF.

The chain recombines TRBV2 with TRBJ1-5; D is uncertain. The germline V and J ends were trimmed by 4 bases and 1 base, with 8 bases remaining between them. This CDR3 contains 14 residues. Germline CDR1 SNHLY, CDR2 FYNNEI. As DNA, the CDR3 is TGTGCCAGCAGTGCGGGTACCAGCAATCAGCCCCAGCATTTT. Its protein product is CASSAGTSNQPQHF.

The CDR3 spells CASSLEASLNTEAFF. Here the CDR3 DNA reads TGCGCCAGCAGCTTGGAGGCCAGTTTGAACACTGAAGCTTTCTTT. The chain employs TRBV5-1 and TRBJ1-1, with unresolved D. Per germline, CDR1 SGHRS and CDR2 YFSETQ. The V gene lost 0 bases and the J gene lost 0 bases, with 9 bases spanning the gap. The CDR3 totals 15 residues.

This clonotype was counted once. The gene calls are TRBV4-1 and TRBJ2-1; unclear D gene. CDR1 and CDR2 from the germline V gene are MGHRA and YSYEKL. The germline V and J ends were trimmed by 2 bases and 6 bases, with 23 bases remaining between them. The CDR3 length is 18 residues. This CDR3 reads CASSQLMNAALHLNEQFF. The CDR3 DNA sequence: TGCGCCAGCAGCCAATTAATGAACGCGGCGCTCCACCTCAATGAGCAGTTCTTC.

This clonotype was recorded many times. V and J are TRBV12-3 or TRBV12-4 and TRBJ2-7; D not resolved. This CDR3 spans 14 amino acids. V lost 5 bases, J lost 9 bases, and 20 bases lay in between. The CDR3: CASSLDRLRMGQYF. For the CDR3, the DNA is TGTGCCAGCAGTCTCGATAGGCTACGTATGGGGCAGTACTTC.

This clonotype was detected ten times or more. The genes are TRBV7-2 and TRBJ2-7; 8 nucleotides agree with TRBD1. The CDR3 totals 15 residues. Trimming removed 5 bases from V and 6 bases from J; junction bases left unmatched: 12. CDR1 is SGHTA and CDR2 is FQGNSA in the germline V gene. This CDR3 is CASSRRTGRSPEQYF. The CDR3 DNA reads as TGTGCCAGCAGCCGGAGGACAGGGAGATCTCCCGAGCAGTACTTC.

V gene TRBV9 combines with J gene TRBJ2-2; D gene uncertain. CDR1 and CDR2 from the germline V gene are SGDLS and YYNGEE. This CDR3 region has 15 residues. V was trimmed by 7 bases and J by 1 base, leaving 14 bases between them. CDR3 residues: CASGNLGLNTGELFF. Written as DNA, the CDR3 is TGTGCCAGCGGTAATCTAGGGTTGAACACCGGGGAGCTGTTTTTT.

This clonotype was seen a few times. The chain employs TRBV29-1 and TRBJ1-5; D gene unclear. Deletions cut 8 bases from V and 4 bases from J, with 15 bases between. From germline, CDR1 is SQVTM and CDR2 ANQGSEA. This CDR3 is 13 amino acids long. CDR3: CSFSTGSNQPQHF. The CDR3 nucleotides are TGCAGCTTTTCGACTGGTTCAAATCAGCCCCAGCATTTT. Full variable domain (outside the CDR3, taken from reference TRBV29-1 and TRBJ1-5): SAVISQKPSRDICQRGTSLTIQCQVDSQVTMMFWYRQQPGQSLTLIATANQGSEATYESGFVIDKFPISRPNLTFSTLTVSNMSPEDSSIYLCSFSTGSNQPQHFGDGTRLSIL.

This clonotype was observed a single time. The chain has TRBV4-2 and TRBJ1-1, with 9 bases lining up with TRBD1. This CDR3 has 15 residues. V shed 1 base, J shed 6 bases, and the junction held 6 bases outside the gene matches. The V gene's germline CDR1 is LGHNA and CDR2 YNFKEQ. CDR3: CASSQGTGGAAEAFF. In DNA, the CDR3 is TGTGCCAGCAGCCAAGGAACAGGGGGCGCGGCTGAAGCTTTCTTT.

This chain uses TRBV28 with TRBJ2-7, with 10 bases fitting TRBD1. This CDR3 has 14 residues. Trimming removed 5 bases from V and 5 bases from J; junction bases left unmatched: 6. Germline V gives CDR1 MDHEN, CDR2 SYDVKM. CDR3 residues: CASSRTGGNNEQYF. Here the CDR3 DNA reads TGTGCCAGCAGTCGGACAGGGGGTAACAACGAGCAGTACTTC.

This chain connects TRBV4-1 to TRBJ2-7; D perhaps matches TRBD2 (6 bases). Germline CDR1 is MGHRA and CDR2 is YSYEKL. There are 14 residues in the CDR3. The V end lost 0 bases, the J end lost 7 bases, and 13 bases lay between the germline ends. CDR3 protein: CASSQDSYGGEQYF. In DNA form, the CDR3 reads TGCGCCAGCAGCCAAGATAGTTACGGGGGAGAGCAGTACTTC.

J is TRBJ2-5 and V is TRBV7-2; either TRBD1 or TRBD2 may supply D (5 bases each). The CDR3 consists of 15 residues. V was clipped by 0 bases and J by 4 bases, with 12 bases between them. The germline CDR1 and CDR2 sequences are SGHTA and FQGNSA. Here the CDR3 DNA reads TGTGCCAGCAGCTTAGCTGGGGGTGGGGGAGAGACCCAGTACTTC. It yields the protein CASSLAGGGGETQYF.

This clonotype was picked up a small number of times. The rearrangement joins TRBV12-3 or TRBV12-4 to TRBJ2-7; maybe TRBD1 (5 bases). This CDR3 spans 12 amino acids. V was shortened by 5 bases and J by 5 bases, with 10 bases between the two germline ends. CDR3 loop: CASSVGHHEQYF. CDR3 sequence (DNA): TGTGCCAGCAGTGTCGGACACCACGAGCAGTACTTC.

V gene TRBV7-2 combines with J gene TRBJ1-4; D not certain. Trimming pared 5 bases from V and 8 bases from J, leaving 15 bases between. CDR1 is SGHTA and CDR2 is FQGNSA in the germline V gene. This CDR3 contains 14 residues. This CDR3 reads CASSLETSTEKLFF. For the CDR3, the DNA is TGTGCCAGCAGCCTAGAGACTAGCACAGAAAAACTGTTTTTT. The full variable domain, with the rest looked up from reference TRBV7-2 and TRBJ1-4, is GAGVSQSPSNKVTEKGKDVELRCDPISGHTALYWYRQSLGQGLEFLIYFQGNSAPDKSGLPSDRFSAERTGGSVSTLTIQRTQQEDSAVYLCASSLETSTEKLFFGSGTQLSVL.

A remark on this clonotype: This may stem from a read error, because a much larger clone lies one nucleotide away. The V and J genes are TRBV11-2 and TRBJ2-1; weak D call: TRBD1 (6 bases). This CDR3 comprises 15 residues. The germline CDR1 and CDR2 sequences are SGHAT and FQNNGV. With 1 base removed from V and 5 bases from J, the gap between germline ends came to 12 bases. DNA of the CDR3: TGTGCCAGCAGCTTAGTGGCTAGGGGGAACAATGAGCAGTTCTTC. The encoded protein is CASSLVARGNNEQFF.

Written as DNA, the CDR3 is TGTGCCAGCAGTTACTCCGTGAGAGAGGTTTGGGGGGGCTCCTACAATGAGCAGTTCTTC. Protein: CASSYSVREVWGGSYNEQFF. This chain uses TRBV6-2 or TRBV6-3 with TRBJ2-1, with 7 bases aligning to TRBD2. Trimming at V came to 0 bases and at J to 0 bases, leaving 14 bases not matched to a gene. The CDR3 totals 20 residues. Germline values: CDR1 MNHEY, CDR2 SVGEGT.

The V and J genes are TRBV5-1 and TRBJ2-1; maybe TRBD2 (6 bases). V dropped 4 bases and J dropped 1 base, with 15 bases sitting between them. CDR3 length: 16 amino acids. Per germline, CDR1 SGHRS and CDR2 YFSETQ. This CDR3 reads CASSPWASESYNEQFF. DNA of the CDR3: TGCGCCAGCAGCCCCTGGGCTAGCGAATCCTACAATGAGCAGTTCTTC.

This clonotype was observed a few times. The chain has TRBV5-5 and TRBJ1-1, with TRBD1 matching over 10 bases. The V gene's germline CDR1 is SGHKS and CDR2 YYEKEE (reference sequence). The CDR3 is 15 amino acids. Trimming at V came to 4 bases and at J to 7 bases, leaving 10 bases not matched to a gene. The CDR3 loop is CASSHRQGALGEAFF. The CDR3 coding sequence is TGTGCCAGCAGCCATCGACAGGGGGCTCTGGGTGAAGCTTTCTTT.

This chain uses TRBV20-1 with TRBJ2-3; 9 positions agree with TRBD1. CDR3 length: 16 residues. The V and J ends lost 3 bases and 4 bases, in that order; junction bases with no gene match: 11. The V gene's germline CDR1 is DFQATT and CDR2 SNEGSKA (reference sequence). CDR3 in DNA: TGCAGTGCTAGCCCGGTGGGACAGGGTAGGGCAGATACGCAGTATTTT. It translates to CSASPVGQGRADTQYF.

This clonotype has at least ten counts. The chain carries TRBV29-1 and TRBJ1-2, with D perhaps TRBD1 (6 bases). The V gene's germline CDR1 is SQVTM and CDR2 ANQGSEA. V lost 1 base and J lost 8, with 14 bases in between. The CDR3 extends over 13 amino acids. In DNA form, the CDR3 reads TGCAGCGTTGAAGGGACAGAGTCAGGCGGCTACACCTTC. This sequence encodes CSVEGTESGGYTF.

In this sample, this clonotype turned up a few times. In DNA form, the CDR3 reads TGCAGTGCTAGAGGGACAGATCATCAGCCCCAGCATTTT. Its translation is CSARGTDHQPQHF. V is TRBV20-1 and J is TRBJ1-5; D might be TRBD1 (6 bases). Germline V gene data show CDR1 as DFQATT and CDR2 as SNEGSKA (reference sequence). Trimming took off 1 base at V and 5 bases at J, with 9 bases between the two ends. The CDR3 has 13 residues.

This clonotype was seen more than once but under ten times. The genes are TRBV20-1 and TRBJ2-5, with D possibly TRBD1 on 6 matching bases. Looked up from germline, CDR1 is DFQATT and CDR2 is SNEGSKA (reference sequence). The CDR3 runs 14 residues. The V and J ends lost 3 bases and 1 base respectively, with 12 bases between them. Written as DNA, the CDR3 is TGCAGTGCTAGGAGCCAGGGGCCCCAAGAGACCCAGTACTTC. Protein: CSARSQGPQETQYF.

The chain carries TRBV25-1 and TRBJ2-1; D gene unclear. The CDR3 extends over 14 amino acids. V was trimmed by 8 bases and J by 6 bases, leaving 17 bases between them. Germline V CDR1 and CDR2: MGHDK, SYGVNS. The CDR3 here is CASGRLSASNEQFF. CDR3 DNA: TGTGCCAGCGGCCGGTTGAGCGCGTCCAATGAGCAGTTCTTC.

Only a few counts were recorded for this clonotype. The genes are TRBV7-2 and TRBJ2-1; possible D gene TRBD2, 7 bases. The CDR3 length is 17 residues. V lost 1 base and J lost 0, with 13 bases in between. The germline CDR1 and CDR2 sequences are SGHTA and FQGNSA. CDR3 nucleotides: TGTGCCAGCAGCTTAGTGGGGGGGCTAGGCTCCTACAATGAGCAGTTCTTC. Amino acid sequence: CASSLVGGLGSYNEQFF.

The CDR3 bases are TGTGCCAGCAGTAGGGGTTTGGGCAGGGGCCTCTACGAGCAGTACTTC. It specifies CASSRGLGRGLYEQYF. The chain has TRBV12-3 or TRBV12-4 and TRBJ2-7; tentative D call: TRBD1 (6 bases). V was shortened by 5 bases and J by 3 bases, with 20 bases between the two germline ends. This CDR3 contains 16 residues.

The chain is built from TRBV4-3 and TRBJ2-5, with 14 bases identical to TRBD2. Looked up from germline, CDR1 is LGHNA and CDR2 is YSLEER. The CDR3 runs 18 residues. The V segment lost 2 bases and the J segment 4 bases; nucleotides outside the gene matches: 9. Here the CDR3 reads CASSQRLAGGPGLETQYF. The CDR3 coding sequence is TGCGCCAGCAGCCAAAGACTAGCGGGAGGGCCGGGGTTAGAGACCCAGTACTTC.

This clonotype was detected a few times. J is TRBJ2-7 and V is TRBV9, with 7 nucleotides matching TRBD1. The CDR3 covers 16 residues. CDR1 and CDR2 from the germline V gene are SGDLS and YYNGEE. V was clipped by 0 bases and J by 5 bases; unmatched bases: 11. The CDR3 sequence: CASSVGRMKGADEQYF. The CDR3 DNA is TGTGCCAGCAGCGTAGGAAGGATGAAGGGGGCTGACGAGCAGTACTTC. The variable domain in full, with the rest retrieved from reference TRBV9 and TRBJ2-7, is DSGVTQTPKHLITATGQRVTLRCSPRSGDLSVYWYQQSLDQGLQFLIQYYNGEERAKGNILERFSAQQFPDLHSELNLSSLELGDSALYFCASSVGRMKGADEQYFGPGTRLTVT.

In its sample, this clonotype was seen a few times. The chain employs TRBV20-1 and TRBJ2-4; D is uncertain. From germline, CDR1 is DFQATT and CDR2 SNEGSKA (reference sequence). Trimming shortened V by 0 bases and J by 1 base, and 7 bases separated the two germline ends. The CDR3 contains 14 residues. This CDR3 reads CSAREWGAKNIQYF. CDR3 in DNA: TGCAGTGCTAGAGAATGGGGTGCCAAAAACATTCAGTACTTC.